This paragraph covers one T cell receptor (beta chain) sequence. The entry originates in a study of blood T cell repertoires in COVID-19. Overall study context: T cells, B-cell-depleted T cells, or PBMCs provided the cDNA or gDNA that served as material.

Germline V lookup: CDR1 ENHRY, CDR2 SYGVKD. This CDR3 is built from 15 residues. V was pared by 3 bases and J by 4 bases, with 7 bases of the junction left unmatched. Method: immunoSEQ multiplex PCR; TCRdb's copy keeps in-frame clones and lacks some. Seen here are around 200,000 clones, roughly 80% observed once, and the top ten hold around 4.7%. The sequence was obtained from a human donor in a cohort sampled during active COVID-19. The specimen was peripheral blood. The rearrangement joins TRBV10-3 to TRBJ2-3; 7 bases match TRBD1. CDR3 coding DNA: TGTGCCATCAGTGACCCGACGACAGGGTCAGATACGCAGTATTTT. Translated, it gives CAISDPTTGSDTQYF.